A selection of T cell receptor beta chains follows, all from one sample in a study of CD8 T cells in Susac syndrome. MiXCR, applied by TCRdb to the immunoSEQ multiplex PCR reads, yields one record per CDR3 protein. The sample lists about 49,000 distinct CDR3 sequences, over 85% occurring once. The sequencing sample was made of CD8+ T cells from PBMCs. Receptors originate from a human donor in good health. CDR3s include the opening cysteine and the closing phenylalanine or tryptophan. The order of the fields is CDR3 protein, V gene, J gene.

cdr3_aa: CASMTMTGVNTEAFF
v_call: TRBV10-2
j_call: TRBJ1-1

cdr3_aa: CASSSGQFYEQYF
v_call: TRBV6-8
j_call: TRBJ2-7

cdr3_aa: CASSAPGHTLISTDTQYF
v_call: TRBV5-1
j_call: TRBJ2-3

cdr3_aa: CASSLGDRRSGYGYTF
v_call: TRBV13
j_call: TRBJ1-2

cdr3_aa: CASRGQGGQPQHF
v_call: TRBV6-5
j_call: TRBJ1-5

cdr3_aa: CASSLQGSSYEQYF
v_call: TRBV28
j_call: TRBJ2-7

cdr3_aa: CSVVRGPYEQYF
v_call: TRBV29-1
j_call: TRBJ2-7

cdr3_aa: CSVGRWAGGTYEQYF
v_call: TRBV29-1
j_call: TRBJ2-7

cdr3_aa: CASRAQGAGEQFF
v_call: TRBV2
j_call: TRBJ2-1

cdr3_aa: CASSDGRLAVNTGELFF
v_call: TRBV2
j_call: TRBJ2-2

cdr3_aa: CASSLEGLAGYNEQFF
v_call: TRBV5-5
j_call: TRBJ2-1